In this sample, the clone carrying this T cell receptor beta chain turned up a few times. The V and J ends lost 5 bases and 5 bases, in that order; junction bases with no gene match: 7. The germline gives CDR1 GTSNPN, CDR2 SVGIG (reference sequence). This CDR3 has 14 amino acids. This specimen comes from a study of regulatory T cells in long-lasting Graves disease. Time point meaning: newly diagnosed GD, antithyroid drugs for less than 3 months. With RNA extracted from PBMCs as input, the TCR library was made. One endocrinology department in Xi'an, China, was where patients came from. Assembly of TCR beta libraries relied on iRepertoire HTBI primers together with Arm-PCR of CDR3 regions. A single record per CDR3 protein comes from TCRdb applying MiXCR to the multiplex PCR reads. The data hold about 420,000 distinct CDR3 sequences, with 15% to 20% observed a single time. The same specimen was also included in a second study, on T cells in Graves' hyperthyroidism and ophthalmopathy. From that study: Uncontrolled infection, other autoimmune disease, pregnancy or lactation led to exclusion.

The source material was peripheral blood mononuclear cells (PBMCs), sampled at new diagnosis, from a patient treated with antithyroid drugs. V usage is TRBV30 and J usage is TRBJ1-1; 11 nucleotides line up with TRBD1. The origin of this receptor is a woman aged 18-29 years with Graves disease. CDR3 nucleotides: TGTGCCTGGCGGACAGGGGGCGCGGGTACTGAAGCTTTCTTT. Translation: CAWRTGGAGTEAFF.